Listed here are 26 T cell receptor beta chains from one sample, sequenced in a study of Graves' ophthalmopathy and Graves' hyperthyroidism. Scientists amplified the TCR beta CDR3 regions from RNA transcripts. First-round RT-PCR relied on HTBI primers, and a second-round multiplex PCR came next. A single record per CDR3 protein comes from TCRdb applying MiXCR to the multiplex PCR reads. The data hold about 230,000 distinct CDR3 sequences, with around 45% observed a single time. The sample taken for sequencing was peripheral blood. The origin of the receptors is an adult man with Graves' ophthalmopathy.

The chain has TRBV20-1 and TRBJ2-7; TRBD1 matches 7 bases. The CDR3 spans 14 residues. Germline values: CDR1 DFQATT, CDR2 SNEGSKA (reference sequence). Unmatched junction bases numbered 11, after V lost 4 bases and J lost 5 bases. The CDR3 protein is CSANIGTVRNEQYF. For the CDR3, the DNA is TGCAGTGCTAACATTGGGACAGTTCGAAACGAGCAGTACTTC.

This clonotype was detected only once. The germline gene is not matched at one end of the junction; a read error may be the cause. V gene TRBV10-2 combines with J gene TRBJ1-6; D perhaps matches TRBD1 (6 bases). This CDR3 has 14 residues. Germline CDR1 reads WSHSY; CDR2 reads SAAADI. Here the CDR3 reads CASRRQVLSSPLHF. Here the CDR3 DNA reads TGTGCCAGCAGGCGACAGGTTTTGAGTTCACCCCTCCACTTT.

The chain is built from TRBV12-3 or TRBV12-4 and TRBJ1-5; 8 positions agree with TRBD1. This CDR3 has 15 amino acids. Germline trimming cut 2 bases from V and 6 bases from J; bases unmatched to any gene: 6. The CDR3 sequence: CASSLNAGGGQPQHF. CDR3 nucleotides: TGTGCCAGCAGTTTAAACGCAGGGGGCGGTCAGCCCCAGCATTTT.

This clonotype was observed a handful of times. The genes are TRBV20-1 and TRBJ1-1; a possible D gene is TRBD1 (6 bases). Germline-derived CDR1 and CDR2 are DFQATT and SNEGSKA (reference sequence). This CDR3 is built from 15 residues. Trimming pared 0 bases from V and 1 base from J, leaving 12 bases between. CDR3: CSARDQGRRNTEAFF. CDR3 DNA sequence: TGCAGTGCTAGAGATCAGGGGCGTAGGAACACTGAAGCTTTCTTT.

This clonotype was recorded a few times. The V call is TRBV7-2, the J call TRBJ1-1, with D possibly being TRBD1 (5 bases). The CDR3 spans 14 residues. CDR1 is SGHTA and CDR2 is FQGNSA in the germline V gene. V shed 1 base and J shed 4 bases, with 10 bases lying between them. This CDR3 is CASSLGPGGTEAFF. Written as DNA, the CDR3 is TGTGCCAGCAGCTTAGGTCCGGGGGGCACTGAAGCTTTCTTT.

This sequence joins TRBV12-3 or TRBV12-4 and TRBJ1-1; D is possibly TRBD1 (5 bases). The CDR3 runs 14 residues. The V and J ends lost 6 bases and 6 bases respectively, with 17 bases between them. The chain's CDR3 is CASSHGRGRAEAFF. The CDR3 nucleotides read TGTGCCAGCAGCCACGGACGGGGGAGGGCTGAAGCTTTCTTT.

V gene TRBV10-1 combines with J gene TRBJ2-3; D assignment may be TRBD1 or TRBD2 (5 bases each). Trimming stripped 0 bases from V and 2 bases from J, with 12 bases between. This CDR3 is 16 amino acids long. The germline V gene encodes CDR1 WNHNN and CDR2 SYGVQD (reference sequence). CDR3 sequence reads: CASSESSRDLTDTQYF. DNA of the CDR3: TGCGCCAGCAGTGAGTCGAGTCGGGACCTCACAGATACGCAGTATTTT.

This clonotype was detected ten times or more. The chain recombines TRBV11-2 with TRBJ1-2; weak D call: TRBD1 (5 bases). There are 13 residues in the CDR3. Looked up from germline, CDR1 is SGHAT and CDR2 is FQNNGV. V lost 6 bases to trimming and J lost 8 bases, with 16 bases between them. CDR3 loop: CASSLDRTRGYTF. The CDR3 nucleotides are TGTGCCAGCAGTTTGGACCGGACACGGGGCTACACCTTC.

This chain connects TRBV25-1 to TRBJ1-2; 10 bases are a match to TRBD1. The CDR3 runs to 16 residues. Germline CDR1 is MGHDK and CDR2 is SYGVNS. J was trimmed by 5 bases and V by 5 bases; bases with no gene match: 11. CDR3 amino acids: CASSSIDRGLGYGYTF. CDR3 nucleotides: TGTGCCAGCAGTTCAATCGACAGGGGGCTAGGATATGGCTACACCTTC.

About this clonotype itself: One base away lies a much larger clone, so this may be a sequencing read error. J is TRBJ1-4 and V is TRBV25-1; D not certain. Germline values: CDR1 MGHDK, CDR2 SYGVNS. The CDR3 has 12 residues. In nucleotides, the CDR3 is TGTGCCAGCAGAGGTGGACGGGAAAAACTGCTTTTT. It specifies CASRGGREKLLF.

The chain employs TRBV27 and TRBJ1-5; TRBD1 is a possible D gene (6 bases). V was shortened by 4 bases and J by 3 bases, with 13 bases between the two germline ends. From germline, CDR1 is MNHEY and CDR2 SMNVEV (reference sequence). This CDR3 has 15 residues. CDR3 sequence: CASSSTGGPNQPQHF. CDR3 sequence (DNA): TGTGCCAGCAGTTCAACGGGGGGCCCCAATCAGCCCCAGCATTTT.

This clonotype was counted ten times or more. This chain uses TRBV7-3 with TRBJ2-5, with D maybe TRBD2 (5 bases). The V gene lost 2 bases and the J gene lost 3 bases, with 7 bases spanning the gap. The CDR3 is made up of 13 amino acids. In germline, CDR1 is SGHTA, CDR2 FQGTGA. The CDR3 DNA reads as TGTGCCAGCAGCTTACAGAGGGAAGAGACCCAGTACTTC. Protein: CASSLQREETQYF.

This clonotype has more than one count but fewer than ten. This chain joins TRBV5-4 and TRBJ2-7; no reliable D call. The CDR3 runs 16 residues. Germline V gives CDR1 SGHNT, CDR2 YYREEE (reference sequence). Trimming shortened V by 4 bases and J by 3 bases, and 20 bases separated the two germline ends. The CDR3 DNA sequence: TGTGCCAGCAGCCAAGAAGGACGGGCTACAAACTACGAGCAGTACTTC. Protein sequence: CASSQEGRATNYEQYF.

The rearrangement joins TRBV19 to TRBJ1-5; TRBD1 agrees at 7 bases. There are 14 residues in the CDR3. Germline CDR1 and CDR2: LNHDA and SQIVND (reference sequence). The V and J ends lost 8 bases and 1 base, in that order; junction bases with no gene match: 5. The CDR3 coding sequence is TGTGCCAGTGCGGACAGGACGAGCAATCAGCCCCAGCATTTT. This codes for CASADRTSNQPQHF.

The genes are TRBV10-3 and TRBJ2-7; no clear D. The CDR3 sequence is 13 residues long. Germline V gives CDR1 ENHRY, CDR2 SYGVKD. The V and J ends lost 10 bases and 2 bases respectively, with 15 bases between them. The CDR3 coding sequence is TGTGCCAGCACTACGGGTTCTACCTACGAGCAGTACTTC. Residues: CASTTGSTYEQYF.

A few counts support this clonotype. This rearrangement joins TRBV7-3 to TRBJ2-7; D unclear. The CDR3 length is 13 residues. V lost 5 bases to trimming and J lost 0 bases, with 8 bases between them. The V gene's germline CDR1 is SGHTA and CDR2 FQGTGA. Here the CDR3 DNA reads TGTGCCAGCAGCCAGCGAACCTCCTACGAGCAGTACTTC. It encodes CASSQRTSYEQYF.

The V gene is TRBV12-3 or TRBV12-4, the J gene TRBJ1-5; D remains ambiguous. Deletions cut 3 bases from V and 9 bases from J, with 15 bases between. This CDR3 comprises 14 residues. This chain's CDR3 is CASSLLGLYRPQHF. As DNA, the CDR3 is TGTGCCAGCAGTTTGTTGGGTCTCTATCGGCCCCAGCATTTT.

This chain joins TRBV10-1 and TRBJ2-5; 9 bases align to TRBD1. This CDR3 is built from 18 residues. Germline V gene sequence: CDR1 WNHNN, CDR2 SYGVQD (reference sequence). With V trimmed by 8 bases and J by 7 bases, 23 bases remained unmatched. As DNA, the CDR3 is TGCGCCAGCCTCCCGGGACAGGGTAATCCTAGCCGTAGTAGGACCCAGTACTTC. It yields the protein CASLPGQGNPSRSRTQYF.

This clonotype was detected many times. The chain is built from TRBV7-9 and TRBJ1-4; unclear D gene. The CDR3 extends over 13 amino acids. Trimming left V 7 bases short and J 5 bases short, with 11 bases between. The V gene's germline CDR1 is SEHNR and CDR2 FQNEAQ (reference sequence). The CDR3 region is CASNRMGNEKLFF. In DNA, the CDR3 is TGTGCCAGCAACCGGATGGGCAATGAAAAACTGTTTTTT.

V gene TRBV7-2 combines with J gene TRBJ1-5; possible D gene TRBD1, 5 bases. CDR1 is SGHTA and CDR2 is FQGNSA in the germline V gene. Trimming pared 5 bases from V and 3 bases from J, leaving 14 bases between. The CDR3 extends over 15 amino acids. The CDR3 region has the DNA TGTGCCAGCAGCCCCCAGGGTAGCCCCAATCAGCCCCAGCATTTT. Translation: CASSPQGSPNQPQHF.

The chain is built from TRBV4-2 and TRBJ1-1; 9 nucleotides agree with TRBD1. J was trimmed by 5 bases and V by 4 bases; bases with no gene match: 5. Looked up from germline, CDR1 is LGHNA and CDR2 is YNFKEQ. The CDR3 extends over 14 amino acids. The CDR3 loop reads CASSLSGQGTEAFF. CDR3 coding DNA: TGTGCCAGCAGCCTTTCCGGACAGGGGACTGAAGCTTTCTTT.

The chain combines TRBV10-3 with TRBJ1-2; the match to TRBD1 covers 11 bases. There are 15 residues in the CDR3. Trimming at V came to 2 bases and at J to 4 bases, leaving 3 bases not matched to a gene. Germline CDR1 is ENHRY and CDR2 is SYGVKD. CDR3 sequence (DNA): TGTGCCATCAGTGAGGGACAGGGGGCTACCTATGGCTACACCTTC. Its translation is CAISEGQGATYGYTF.

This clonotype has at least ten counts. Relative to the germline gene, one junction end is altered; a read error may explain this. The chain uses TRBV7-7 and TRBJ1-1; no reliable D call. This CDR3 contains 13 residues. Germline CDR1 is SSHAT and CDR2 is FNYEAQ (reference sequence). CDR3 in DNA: TGTGCTAGCAGCTTTACCTTGAACACTGAAGCTTTCTTT. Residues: CASSFTLNTEAFF.

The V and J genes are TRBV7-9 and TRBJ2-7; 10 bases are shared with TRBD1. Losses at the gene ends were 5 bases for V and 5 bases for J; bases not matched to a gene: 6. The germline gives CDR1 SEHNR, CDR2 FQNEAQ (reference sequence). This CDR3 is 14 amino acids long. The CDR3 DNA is TGTGCCAGCAGCACCGGGACAGGGGTCCACGAGCAGTACTTC. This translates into CASSTGTGVHEQYF.

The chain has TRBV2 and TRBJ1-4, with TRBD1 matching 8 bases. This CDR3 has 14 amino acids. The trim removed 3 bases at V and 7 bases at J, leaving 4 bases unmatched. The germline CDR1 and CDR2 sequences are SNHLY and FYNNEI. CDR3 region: CASSDDRGSEKLFF. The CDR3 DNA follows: TGTGCCAGCAGTGATGACAGGGGAAGTGAAAAACTGTTTTTT.

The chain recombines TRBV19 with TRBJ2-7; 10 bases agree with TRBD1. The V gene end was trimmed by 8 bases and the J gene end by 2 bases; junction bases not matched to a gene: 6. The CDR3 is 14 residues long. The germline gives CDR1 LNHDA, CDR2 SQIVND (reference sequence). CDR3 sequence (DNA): TGTGCCAGTGCCCTGGGACAGGGGCCCTACGAGCAGTACTTC. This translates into CASALGQGPYEQYF. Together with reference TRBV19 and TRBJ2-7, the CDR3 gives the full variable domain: DGGITQSPKYLFRKEGQNVTLSCEQNLNHDAMYWYRQDPGQGLRLIYYSQIVNDFQKGDIAEGYSVSREKKESFPLTVTSAQKNPTAFYLCASALGQGPYEQYFGPGTRLTVT.